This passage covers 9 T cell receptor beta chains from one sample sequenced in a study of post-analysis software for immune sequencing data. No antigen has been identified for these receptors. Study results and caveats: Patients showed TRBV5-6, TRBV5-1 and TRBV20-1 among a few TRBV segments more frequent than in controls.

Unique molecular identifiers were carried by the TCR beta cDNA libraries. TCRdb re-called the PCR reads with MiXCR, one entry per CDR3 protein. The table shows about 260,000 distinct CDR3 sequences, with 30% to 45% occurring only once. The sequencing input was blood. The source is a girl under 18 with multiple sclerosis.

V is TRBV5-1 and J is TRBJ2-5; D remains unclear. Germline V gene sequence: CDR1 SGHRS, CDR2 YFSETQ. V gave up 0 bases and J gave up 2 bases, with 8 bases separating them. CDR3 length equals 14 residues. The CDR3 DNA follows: TGCGCCAGCAGCTTGGGGGCGAATCAAGAGACCCAGTACTTC. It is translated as CASSLGANQETQYF.

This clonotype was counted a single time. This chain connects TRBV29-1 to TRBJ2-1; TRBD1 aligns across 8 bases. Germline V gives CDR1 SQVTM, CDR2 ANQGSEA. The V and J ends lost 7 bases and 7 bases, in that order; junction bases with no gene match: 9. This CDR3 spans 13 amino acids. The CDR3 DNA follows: TGCAGCGCCGCAGGACAGGGCTGGAATGAGCAGTTCTTC. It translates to CSAAGQGWNEQFF.

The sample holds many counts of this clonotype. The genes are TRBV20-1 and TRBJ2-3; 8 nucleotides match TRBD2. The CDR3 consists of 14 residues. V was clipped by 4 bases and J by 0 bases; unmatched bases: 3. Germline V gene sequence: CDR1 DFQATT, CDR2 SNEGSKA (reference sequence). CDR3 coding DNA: TGCAGTGCTAAGACTAGCGTGAGCACAGATACGCAGTATTTT. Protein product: CSAKTSVSTDTQYF.

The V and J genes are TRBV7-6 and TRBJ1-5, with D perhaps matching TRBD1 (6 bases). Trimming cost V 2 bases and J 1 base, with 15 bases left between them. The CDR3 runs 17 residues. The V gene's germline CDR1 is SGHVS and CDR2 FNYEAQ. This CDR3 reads CASSLSTGPLSNQPQHF. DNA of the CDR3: TGTGCCAGCAGCTTAAGCACAGGGCCCCTCAGCAATCAGCCCCAGCATTTT. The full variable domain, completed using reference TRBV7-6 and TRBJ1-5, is GAGVSQSPRYKVTKRGQDVALRCDPISGHVSLYWYRQALGQGPEFLTYFNYEAQQDKSGLPNDRFSAERPEGSISTLTIQRTEQRDSAMYRCASSLSTGPLSNQPQHFGDGTRLSIL.

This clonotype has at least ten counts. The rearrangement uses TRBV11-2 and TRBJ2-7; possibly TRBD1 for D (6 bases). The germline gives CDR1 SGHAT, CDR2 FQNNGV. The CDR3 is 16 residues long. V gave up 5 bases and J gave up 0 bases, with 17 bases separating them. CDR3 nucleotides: TGTGCCAGCAGCCCCATCGACAGGAAGGGCTCCTACGAGCAGTACTTC. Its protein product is CASSPIDRKGSYEQYF.

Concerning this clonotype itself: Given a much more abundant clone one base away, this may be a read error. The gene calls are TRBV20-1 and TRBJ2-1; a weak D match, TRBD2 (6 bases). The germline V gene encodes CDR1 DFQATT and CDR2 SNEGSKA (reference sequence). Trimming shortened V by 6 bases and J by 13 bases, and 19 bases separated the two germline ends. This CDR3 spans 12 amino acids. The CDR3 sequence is CSALMGGETQFF. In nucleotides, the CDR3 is TGCAGTGCACTCATGGGGGGAGAGACCCAGTTCTTC.

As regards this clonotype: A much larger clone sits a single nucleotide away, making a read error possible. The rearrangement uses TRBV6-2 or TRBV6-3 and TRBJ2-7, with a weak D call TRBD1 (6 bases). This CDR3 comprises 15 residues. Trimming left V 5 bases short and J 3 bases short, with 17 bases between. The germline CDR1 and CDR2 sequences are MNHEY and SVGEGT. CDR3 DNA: TGTGCCAGCAGTGATGGCAGGGGACCGAACTACGAGCAGTACTTC. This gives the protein CASSDGRGPNYEQYF.

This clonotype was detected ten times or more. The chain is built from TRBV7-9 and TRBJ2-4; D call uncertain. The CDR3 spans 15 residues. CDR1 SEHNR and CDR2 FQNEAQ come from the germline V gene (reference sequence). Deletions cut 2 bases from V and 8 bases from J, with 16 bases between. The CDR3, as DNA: TGTGCCAGCAGCTTAATGCTGTCTAACGCGGACATTCAGTACTTC. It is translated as CASSLMLSNADIQYF.

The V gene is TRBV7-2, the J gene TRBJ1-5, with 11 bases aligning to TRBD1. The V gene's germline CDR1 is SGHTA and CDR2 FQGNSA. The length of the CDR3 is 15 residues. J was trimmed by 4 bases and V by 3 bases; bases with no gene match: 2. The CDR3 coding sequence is TGTGCCAGCAGCTTCGGGACAGGGGGTAATCAGCCCCAGCATTTT. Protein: CASSFGTGGNQPQHF.